This section outlines one T cell receptor beta chain sequence together with its context. Sequenced by immunoSEQ multiplex PCR; TCRdb stores in-frame clones only, minus some. The repertoire holds more than 9,000 clones, with 69% as singletons. Germline V gene sequence: CDR1 SGHDT, CDR2 YYEEEE. J gave up 4 bases and V 3 bases, and 11 bases lay outside the gene matches. This CDR3 is 16 amino acids long. Treatment reported: randomized to nivolumab then ipilimumab (arm A) or the reverse (arm B). The data originate from a study of sequential checkpoint blockade in melanoma. The chain has TRBV5-6 and TRBJ2-7, with 9 bases aligning to TRBD1. Sequencing was performed on CD8+ T cells sorted from blood (inferred from file names), taken from a patient given nivolumab and ipilimumab in sequence. The sequence was collected from a human donor with melanoma. CDR3 residues: CASSYGTGLLLYEQYF. In DNA, the CDR3 is TGTGCCAGCAGCTACGGGACAGGGCTTTTATTGTACGAGCAGTACTTC.